Shown below are 25 T cell receptor beta chains from a single sample sequenced in a study of radiotherapy plus CTLA-4 blockade in lung cancer. Clones were sequenced by immunoSEQ multiplex PCR, and TCRdb holds only the in-frame ones, with some missing. This table has some 60,000 clones, about 80% appearing once. The specimen was peripheral blood, collected from a patient treated with radiotherapy plus ipilimumab. The receptors derive from a human donor with non-small cell lung cancer who had a partial response to radiotherapy plus ipilimumab.

This clone showed up just a few times. This rearrangement joins TRBV7-6 to TRBJ2-3; 9 positions agree with TRBD2. The CDR3 is made up of 19 amino acids. Germline V CDR1 and CDR2: SGHVS, FNYEAQ. Losses at the gene ends were 5 bases for V and 1 base for J; bases not matched to a gene: 16. CDR3 region: CASSPQFGGGGEGTDTQYF. The DNA of the CDR3 is TGTGCCAGCAGCCCCCAGTTTGGCGGGGGGGGCGAAGGCACAGATACGCAGTATTTT. Based on the CDR3 plus reference TRBV7-6 and TRBJ2-3, the full variable domain is GAGVSQSPRYKVTKRGQDVALRCDPISGHVSLYWYRQALGQGPEFLTYFNYEAQQDKSGLPNDRFSAERPEGSISTLTIQRTEQRDSAMYRCASSPQFGGGGEGTDTQYFGPGTRLTVL.

This clone was counted between two and nine times. This rearrangement joins TRBV6-5 to TRBJ1-1; TRBD1 aligns across 7 bases. The V gene's germline CDR1 is MNHEY and CDR2 SVGAGI. The V and J ends lost 0 bases and 4 bases, in that order; junction bases with no gene match: 5. This CDR3 has 15 amino acids. The CDR3 sequence: CASSYSDRVGTEAFF. The CDR3 DNA reads as TGTGCCAGCAGTTACTCCGACAGGGTGGGCACTGAAGCTTTCTTT.

The J gene is TRBJ1-1, the V gene TRBV6-5, with TRBD1 matching 7 bases. CDR1 is MNHEY and CDR2 is SVGAGI in the germline V gene. Trimming cost V 8 bases and J 2 bases; bases outside gene matches: 5. The CDR3 consists of 13 residues. CDR3 sequence (DNA): TGTGCCAGCGGACAGGAGATAAACACTGAAGCTTTCTTT. Its translation is CASGQEINTEAFF.

Turning to this clone: Other DNA sequences in this sample translate to the same CDR3. The gene calls are TRBV9 and TRBJ2-7; 9 bases agree with TRBD1. The germline V gene encodes CDR1 SGDLS and CDR2 YYNGEE. Trimming cost V 0 bases and J 0 bases; bases outside gene matches: 1. The CDR3 consists of 15 residues. CDR3 loop: CASSVGTGASYEQYF. In DNA form, the CDR3 reads TGTGCCAGCAGCGTAGGGACAGGGGCCTCCTACGAGCAGTACTTC.

The chain is built from TRBV9 and TRBJ2-2; D might be TRBD2 (5 bases). V was shortened by 0 bases and J by 4 bases, with 10 bases between the two germline ends. The CDR3 extends over 15 amino acids. CDR1 SGDLS and CDR2 YYNGEE come from the germline V gene. The CDR3 DNA reads as TGTGCCAGCAGCGTAGGGGAGTCGGCCACCGGGGAGCTGTTTTTT. It encodes CASSVGESATGELFF.

The rearrangement joins TRBV6-6 to TRBJ1-1; possible D gene TRBD1, 5 bases. Trimming stripped 2 bases from V and 6 bases from J, with 13 bases between. Germline values: CDR1 MNHNY, CDR2 SVGAGI (reference sequence). This CDR3 has 14 amino acids. The CDR3 protein is CASSYGQGRAEAFF. The CDR3 nucleotides read TGTGCCAGCAGTTACGGCCAGGGAAGGGCTGAAGCTTTCTTT.

The V and J genes are TRBV15 and TRBJ1-6, with 7 bases lining up with TRBD1. The CDR3 extends over 17 amino acids. Trimming took 1 base from V and 9 from J; bases not matched to a gene: 12. The germline V gene has CDR1 LNHNV and CDR2 YYDKDF (reference sequence). The CDR3 DNA is TGTGCCACCAGCAGAGGGGCAGGAGGGAGACAGGGTTCACCCCTCCACTTT. Translation: CATSRGAGGRQGSPLHF. Full variable domain (rest looked up from reference TRBV15 and TRBJ1-6): DAMVIQNPRYQVTQFGKPVTLSCSQTLNHNVMYWYQQKSSQAPKLLFHYYDKDFNNEADTPDNFQSRRPNTSFCFLDIRSPGLGDTAMYLCATSRGAGGRQGSPLHFGNGTRLTVT.

This chain uses TRBV7-3 with TRBJ2-1; 11 bases line up with TRBD2. CDR3 length: 16 residues. The V and J ends lost 5 bases and 4 bases, in that order; junction bases with no gene match: 7. Germline lookup yields CDR1 SGHTA and CDR2 FQGTGA. This chain's CDR3 is CASSLDSGGGYNEQFF. The CDR3, as DNA: TGTGCCAGCAGCCTAGATAGCGGGGGGGGGTACAATGAGCAGTTCTTC.

The chain employs TRBV7-2 and TRBJ2-7, with 8 bases that match TRBD1. CDR1 is SGHTA, CDR2 FQGNSA, per germline. The CDR3 totals 14 residues. V shed 4 bases, J shed 0 bases, and the junction held 2 bases outside the gene matches. The CDR3 region is CASSWDRYSYEQYF. The DNA for the CDR3 is TGTGCCAGCAGCTGGGACAGGTACTCCTACGAGCAGTACTTC.

The rearrangement links TRBV5-4 to TRBJ2-7; 8 nucleotides align to TRBD2. This CDR3 has 18 amino acids. Germline CDR1 is SGHNT and CDR2 is YYREEE (reference sequence). Trimming cost V 0 bases and J 6 bases; bases outside gene matches: 17. This CDR3 is CASSLVGTSRIGVREQYF. The CDR3, as DNA: TGTGCCAGCAGCTTGGTTGGGACTAGTCGAATCGGAGTCCGCGAGCAGTACTTC.

The V gene is TRBV16, the J gene TRBJ1-5, with TRBD1 matching over 9 bases. The V and J ends lost 1 base and 4 bases, in that order; junction bases with no gene match: 8. CDR3 length: 17 residues. Germline V lookup: CDR1 KGHSY, CDR2 FQNENV. This CDR3 is CASSQLMLGQGNQPQHF. CDR3 in DNA: TGTGCCAGCAGCCAATTAATGCTTGGACAGGGGAATCAGCCCCAGCATTTT.

V gene TRBV27 combines with J gene TRBJ2-6; D perhaps matches TRBD1 (5 bases). Germline-derived CDR1 and CDR2 are MNHEY and SMNVEV (reference sequence). This CDR3 has 16 amino acids. V was trimmed by 4 bases and J by 2 bases, leaving 12 bases between them. The CDR3 sequence: CASSWSLGAGANVLTF. CDR3 DNA sequence: TGTGCCAGCAGTTGGTCCCTAGGGGCTGGGGCCAACGTCCTGACTTTC.

The rearrangement joins TRBV20-1 to TRBJ2-3; possible D gene TRBD1, 6 bases. Trimming took off 3 bases at V and 6 bases at J, with 7 bases between the two ends. CDR3 size: 11 residues. CDR1 is DFQATT and CDR2 is SNEGSKA in the germline V gene (reference sequence). The CDR3: CSASQGDTQYF. DNA of the CDR3: TGCAGTGCTAGCCAGGGGGATACGCAGTATTTT.

The chain recombines TRBV5-6 with TRBJ2-7; tentative D call: TRBD1 (5 bases). In germline, CDR1 is SGHDT, CDR2 YYEEEE. Trimming took off 1 base at V and 0 bases at J, with 8 bases between the two ends. The CDR3 has 14 amino acids. In DNA, the CDR3 is TGTGCCAGCAGCTTGTGGGGCCTCTCCTACGAGCAGTACTTC. Translating gives CASSLWGLSYEQYF.

The chain carries TRBV6-4 and TRBJ2-7; 7 nucleotides agree with TRBD1. There are 15 residues in the CDR3. V dropped 3 bases and J dropped 5; count of bases not matched to a gene: 10. CDR1 and CDR2 from the germline V gene are MRHNA and SNTAGT. The CDR3 nucleotides are TGTGCCAGCAGTGAAAGGACAGGCCATTCCCACGAGCAGTACTTC. It encodes CASSERTGHSHEQYF.

The chain carries TRBV10-1 and TRBJ2-3; the match to TRBD2 covers 11 bases. V shed 3 bases and J 5 bases; nucleotides not matched to a gene: 7. CDR3 length: 16 residues. Germline-derived CDR1 and CDR2 are WNHNN and SYGVQD (reference sequence). CDR3 nucleotides: TGCGCCAGCAGTGACCGTAGCGGGGGGGCCGTAGATACGCAGTATTTT. This gives the protein CASSDRSGGAVDTQYF.

The chain is built from TRBV7-3 and TRBJ2-5; weak D call: TRBD2 (6 bases). The CDR3 length is 13 residues. The V end was cut by 5 bases, the J end by 2 bases, with 9 bases between. The germline CDR1 and CDR2 sequences are SGHTA and FQGTGA. The CDR3 region has the DNA TGTGCCAGCAGCCGGAGGGGTCAAGAGACCCAGTACTTC. It codes for CASSRRGQETQYF.

V and J are TRBV7-2 and TRBJ1-3; 7 bases match TRBD1. Germline V gives CDR1 SGHTA, CDR2 FQGNSA. V trimming: 3 bases; J trimming: 4 bases; junction bases outside the gene matches: 9. CDR3 length equals 16 residues. This chain's CDR3 is CASSFPPGQTGNTIYF. In DNA form, the CDR3 reads TGTGCCAGCAGCTTTCCCCCGGGACAGACAGGAAACACCATATATTTT.

V usage is TRBV11-2 and J usage is TRBJ2-5; tentative D call: TRBD1 (5 bases). There are 12 residues in the CDR3. Germline V gene sequence: CDR1 SGHAT, CDR2 FQNNGV. Trimming removed 1 base from V and 5 bases from J, with 5 bases in between. CDR3 coding DNA: TGTGCCAGCAGCTTAGCAGGGGAGACCCAGTACTTC. Translating it yields CASSLAGETQYF.

The rearrangement joins TRBV6-1 to TRBJ1-3; D is unresolved. The V end was cut by 0 bases, the J end by 1 base, with 13 bases between. The CDR3 extends over 17 amino acids. Germline V gives CDR1 MNHNS, CDR2 SASEGT. The CDR3 region has the DNA TGTGCCAGCAGTGAAGCTGTCAGATTCTTATCTGGAAACACCATATATTTT. Translating it yields CASSEAVRFLSGNTIYF.

In DNA form, the CDR3 reads TGCGCCAGCAGAGGGGGACACTACGAGCAGTACTTC. It translates to CASRGGHYEQYF. The V and J genes are TRBV5-1 and TRBJ2-7; D possibly corresponds to TRBD1 (6 bases). The germline V and J ends were trimmed by 5 bases and 3 bases, with 9 bases remaining between them. Germline loops: CDR1 SGHRS, CDR2 YFSETQ. The CDR3 is made up of 12 amino acids. Full variable domain (outside the CDR3, taken from reference TRBV5-1 and TRBJ2-7): KAGVTQTPRYLIKTRGQQVTLSCSPISGHRSVSWYQQTPGQGLQFLFEYFSETQRNKGNFPGRFSGRQFSNSRSEMNVSTLELGDSALYLCASRGGHYEQYFGPGTRLTVT.

The gene calls are TRBV10-2 and TRBJ2-5; unclear D gene. V was trimmed by 5 bases and J by 2 bases, leaving 9 bases between them. CDR1 and CDR2 (germline): WSHSY, SAAADI. The CDR3 runs to 13 residues. Here the CDR3 reads CASSRQAQETQYF. The CDR3 coding sequence is TGCGCCAGCAGTAGGCAGGCTCAAGAGACCCAGTACTTC.

The chain carries TRBV6-1 and TRBJ2-7; a possible D gene is TRBD1 (5 bases). V lost 6 bases and J 2 bases, leaving 11 bases between the germline ends. The length of the CDR3 is 13 residues. CDR1 is MNHNS and CDR2 is SASEGT in the germline V gene. In DNA, the CDR3 is TGTGCCAGCAGCAGGGAAATAACCTACGAGCAGTACTTC. Residues: CASSREITYEQYF.

CDR3 in amino acids: CASSIGRLADQPQHF. CDR3 bases: TGTGCCAGTAGTATAGGGAGACTGGCGGATCAGCCCCAGCATTTT. J is TRBJ1-5 and V is TRBV19; D remains ambiguous. The CDR3 consists of 15 residues. Per germline, CDR1 LNHDA and CDR2 SQIVND (reference sequence). The germline V and J ends were trimmed by 1 base and 5 bases, with 12 bases remaining between them.

The rearrangement joins TRBV7-8 to TRBJ2-1; D is ambiguous. The CDR3 totals 17 residues. Germline loops: CDR1 SGHVS, CDR2 FQNEAQ. The V and J ends lost 1 base and 1 base respectively, with 14 bases between them. CDR3 amino acids: CASSLVLLATSYNEQFF. CDR3 DNA sequence: TGTGCCAGCAGCTTAGTCTTGTTAGCTACGTCCTACAATGAGCAGTTCTTC.